The 5 T cell receptor beta chains presented below share a single source sample, sequenced in a study of T cells in Graves' hyperthyroidism and ophthalmopathy. TCR beta CDR3 region amplification was performed from RNA transcripts. The primer set for the first-round RT-PCR of the TCR CDR3 was HTBI. Via MiXCR, TCRdb re-called the multiplex PCR reads, giving one row per CDR3 protein. The sample holds 200,000 to 250,000 distinct CDR3 sequences, about a sixth seen once. The sequenced sample consisted of blood. The receptor set was obtained from a woman aged 18-29 years with Graves' ophthalmopathy.

The chain carries TRBV6-1 and TRBJ2-2; no definite D call. Trimming shortened V by 8 bases and J by 1 base, and 14 bases separated the two germline ends. The CDR3 length is 15 residues. Germline V CDR1 and CDR2: MNHNS, SASEGT. The CDR3 sequence is CASAFYGRNTGELFF. CDR3 in DNA: TGTGCCAGCGCCTTTTACGGGCGGAACACCGGGGAGCTGTTTTTT.

This clonotype was detected ten times or more. Here the CDR3 DNA reads TGTGCCCGAAAGGAAAAGGGGACAGACGAAAAACTGTTTTTT. Translated, it gives CARKEKGTDEKLFF. The genes are TRBV30 and TRBJ1-4; 7 nucleotides match TRBD1. Germline assignment: CDR1 GTSNPN and CDR2 SVGIG (reference sequence). The trim removed 8 bases at V and 8 bases at J, leaving 14 bases unmatched. This CDR3 has 14 residues.

This clonotype was detected many times. Germline is not matched at one junction end, which may reflect a read error. V is TRBV30 and J is TRBJ1-5, with 7 bases lining up with TRBD1. The CDR3 length is 16 residues. Germline V gives CDR1 GTSNPN, CDR2 SVGIG (reference sequence). The CDR3 loop reads CAWSIRTGASNRPQHF. The CDR3 region has the DNA TGTGCCTGGAGTATCCGGACAGGTGCTAGCAATCGGCCCCAGCATTTT.

In its sample, this clonotype was seen many times. The chain joins TRBV7-9 to TRBJ2-5, with 10 bases matching TRBD1. The CDR3 sequence is 14 residues long. V lost 5 bases, J lost 4 bases, and 4 bases stayed unmatched. Germline loops: CDR1 SEHNR, CDR2 FQNEAQ (reference sequence). The DNA of the CDR3 is TGTGCCAGCAGCACCGGGACAGGGGTAGAGACCCAGTACTTC. It yields the protein CASSTGTGVETQYF. Based on the CDR3 plus reference TRBV7-9 and TRBJ2-5, the full variable domain is DTGVSQNPRHKITKRGQNVTFRCDPISEHNRLYWYRQTLGQGPEFLTYFQNEAQLEKSRLLSDRFSAERPKGSFSTLEIQRTEQGDSAMYLCASSTGTGVETQYFGPGTRLLVL.

This clonotype was counted ten times or more. The chain carries TRBV24-1 and TRBJ1-1, with D possibly TRBD1 on 5 matching bases. The length of the CDR3 is 14 residues. CDR1 is KGHDR, CDR2 SFDVKD, per germline. Trimming pared 4 bases from V and 7 bases from J, leaving 15 bases between. The CDR3 sequence: CATSEPRDANEAFF. The CDR3 DNA follows: TGTGCCACCAGTGAGCCCCGGGACGCGAATGAAGCTTTCTTT.